The 21 T cell receptor beta chains below come from one sample, sequenced in a study of T-cell memory formation after mild COVID-19. TCRdb processed the 5' RACE reads anew with MiXCR; each CDR3 protein has one entry. The sample lists about 500,000 distinct CDR3 sequences, roughly 21% occurring once. Sequencing was done on a sample of PBMCs or a T cell subset sorted from them (not recorded which). The origin of the receptors is an adult woman who had mild COVID-19 (a few samples of this study predate the infection). Cell type and time point are not known.

The chain links TRBV6-2 or TRBV6-3 to TRBJ1-1; TRBD1 is a possible D gene (5 bases). Germline CDR1 reads MNHEY; CDR2 reads SVGEGT. V was trimmed by 6 bases and J by 2 bases, leaving 13 bases between them. The CDR3 has 14 amino acids. In DNA form, the CDR3 reads TGTGCCAGCAGGTATGGACAATTCAACACTGAAGCTTTCTTT. This translates into CASRYGQFNTEAFF.

A note on this clonotype: A much larger clone differs by one base, so this may be a read error. The chain carries TRBV7-9 and TRBJ1-1; possible D gene TRBD1, 6 bases. Per the germline V gene, CDR1 is SEHNR and CDR2 is FQNEAQ (reference sequence). This CDR3 has 14 amino acids. V lost 4 bases and J 0 bases, leaving 9 bases between the germline ends. The CDR3 DNA sequence: TGTGCCAGCAGCTGGGGACATTTGAACACTGAAGCTTTCTTT. This encodes CASSWGHLNTEAFF.

This clonotype has more than one count but fewer than ten. The V gene is TRBV5-1, the J gene TRBJ2-5; D call uncertain. This CDR3 has 13 residues. V lost 4 bases, J lost 5 bases, and 12 bases lay in between. Germline loops: CDR1 SGHRS, CDR2 YFSETQ. The DNA of the CDR3 is TGCGCCAGCAGCCTCGTCCCTCTCGAGACCCAGTACTTC. This translates into CASSLVPLETQYF.

V is TRBV11-2 and J is TRBJ2-7; D unclear. This CDR3 comprises 14 residues. Trimming took 3 bases from V and 5 from J, leaving 14 bases between them. CDR1 and CDR2 (germline): SGHAT, FQNNGV. The CDR3, as DNA: TGTGCCAGCAGCTTCGAGTACAGTGCCGACGAGCAGTACTTC. As protein: CASSFEYSADEQYF. Full variable domain (remainder filled in from reference TRBV11-2 and TRBJ2-7): EAGVAQSPRYKIIEKRQSVAFWCNPISGHATLYWYQQILGQGPKLLIQFQNNGVVDDSQLPKDRFSAERLKGVDSTLKIQPAKLEDSAVYLCASSFEYSADEQYFGPGTRLTVT.

The chain employs TRBV2 and TRBJ2-5; either TRBD1 or TRBD2 may fit D (5 bases each). This CDR3 is 15 amino acids long. In germline, CDR1 is SNHLY, CDR2 FYNNEI. Trimming stripped 4 bases from V and 3 bases from J, with 15 bases between. The CDR3 here is CASSASGTMEETQYF. As DNA, the CDR3 is TGTGCCAGCAGTGCTTCCGGGACGATGGAAGAGACCCAGTACTTC.

The gene calls are TRBV5-1 and TRBJ1-1; tentatively, D is TRBD1 (6 bases). The germline V gene has CDR1 SGHRS and CDR2 YFSETQ. This CDR3 comprises 16 residues. V was shortened by 0 bases and J by 4 bases, with 16 bases between the two germline ends. For the CDR3, the DNA is TGCGCCAGCAGCTTGGCATGGGGGGCGTTGGGCACTGAAGCTTTCTTT. Its translation: CASSLAWGALGTEAFF.

This clonotype was counted only a few times. The chain is built from TRBV6-5 and TRBJ2-5, with no clear D. The CDR3 covers 14 residues. Germline lookup yields CDR1 MNHEY and CDR2 SVGAGI. The V end lost 5 bases, the J end lost 4 bases, and 14 bases lay between the germline ends. CDR3 in amino acids: CASSRTPFAETQYF. CDR3 nucleotide sequence: TGTGCCAGCAGTCGTACGCCCTTCGCAGAGACCCAGTACTTC.

This clonotype was recorded at least ten times. This chain uses TRBV9 with TRBJ2-7; unclear D gene. The CDR3 has 14 residues. The germline V gene encodes CDR1 SGDLS and CDR2 YYNGEE. Trimming left V 0 bases short and J 1 base short, with 8 bases between. The DNA of the CDR3 is TGTGCCAGCAGCGTAGAGTGGGAATCCTACGAGCAGTACTTC. Protein: CASSVEWESYEQYF.

In its sample, this clonotype was seen many times. Germline and junction disagree at one end, which may indicate a read error. The chain combines TRBV4-1 with TRBJ2-6, with D uncertain. The CDR3 consists of 14 residues. Germline-derived CDR1 and CDR2 are MGHRA and YSYEKL. CDR3 bases: TGTGCCAGCTCTCAGAGCTCTGGGGCCAACGTCCTGACTTTC. Its protein is CASSQSSGANVLTF.

The chain employs TRBV27 and TRBJ2-5; perhaps D is TRBD1 or TRBD2 (6 bases each). The CDR3 is made up of 14 amino acids. The V and J ends lost 8 bases and 7 bases respectively, with 20 bases between them. Per germline, CDR1 MNHEY and CDR2 SMNVEV (reference sequence). CDR3 nucleotides: TGTGCCAGCGGACCTTTTGAGGGGGGCAGGACCCAGTACTTC. Its protein product is CASGPFEGGRTQYF.

This clonotype was seen more than once but under ten times. The chain combines TRBV6-5 with TRBJ1-2, with D unresolved. Germline V CDR1 and CDR2: MNHEY, SVGAGI. V lost 8 bases, J lost 4 bases, and 8 bases lay in between. This CDR3 is 11 amino acids long. CDR3 DNA: TGTGCCAGCGGGCCCGCCTATGGCTACACCTTC. Translation: CASGPAYGYTF.

This clonotype was observed a few times. V and J are TRBV7-6 and TRBJ2-1, with 10 positions matching TRBD1. CDR3 size: 17 residues. Germline CDR1 is SGHVS and CDR2 is FNYEAQ. V lost 1 base, J lost 2 bases, and 5 bases stayed unmatched. The CDR3 region has the DNA TGTGCCAGCAGCTTAGAGACCGGGACAGGGGCCTACAATGAGCAGTTCTTC. This encodes CASSLETGTGAYNEQFF.

This clonotype was found a few times. The chain recombines TRBV30 with TRBJ1-2, with no clear D. This CDR3 has 13 amino acids. Germline V gene lookup returns CDR1 GTSNPN and CDR2 SVGIG (reference sequence). V was cut by 0 bases and J by 1 base, with 6 bases left in between. The CDR3 DNA reads TGTGCCTGGAGTGTCAGCCTTAACTATGGCTACACCTTC. Protein product: CAWSVSLNYGYTF.

The chain carries TRBV24-1 and TRBJ2-7; no reliable D call. Germline V gene sequence: CDR1 KGHDR, CDR2 SFDVKD. The V end lost 7 bases, the J end lost 7 bases, and 19 bases lay between the germline ends. CDR3 length: 14 amino acids. The CDR3 is CATSPDGTSGEQYF. The CDR3 nucleotides read TGTGCCACCAGCCCGGACGGCACAAGTGGGGAGCAGTACTTC.

This clonotype was detected a few times. V gene TRBV12-3 or TRBV12-4 combines with J gene TRBJ2-7; no clear D gene. V lost 6 bases, J lost 6 bases, and 12 bases lay in between. CDR3 size: 12 residues. CDR3 nucleotides: TGTGCCAGCAGGCCGCCGGTCGGCGAGCAGTACTTC. Translation: CASRPPVGEQYF.

This chain connects TRBV5-1 to TRBJ2-2; D gene uncertain. The V end lost 7 bases, the J end lost 3 bases, and 13 bases lay between the germline ends. This CDR3 is 14 amino acids long. Per germline, CDR1 SGHRS and CDR2 YFSETQ. The chain's CDR3 is CASRTNMDTGELFF. The CDR3 nucleotides are TGCGCCAGCCGGACGAACATGGACACCGGGGAGCTGTTTTTT.

This clonotype was counted between two and nine times. The chain recombines TRBV6-5 with TRBJ2-7, with 7 bases aligning to TRBD2. The junction had 14 bases not matched to a gene; V was cut back by 4 bases and J by 5 bases. The germline CDR1 and CDR2 sequences are MNHEY and SVGAGI. The CDR3 is made up of 16 amino acids. In DNA form, the CDR3 reads TGTGCCAGCAGTTCCCCCGGTGGTAAGGGAGGGAACGAGCAGTACTTC. Translating gives CASSSPGGKGGNEQYF.

V is TRBV6-2 or TRBV6-3 and J is TRBJ2-1; D assignment may be TRBD1 or TRBD2 (5 bases each). The V end lost 2 bases, the J end lost 6 bases, and 14 bases lay between the germline ends. The CDR3 is 15 amino acids. CDR1 MNHEY and CDR2 SVGEGT come from the germline V gene. The CDR3 protein is CASSYRQGVSNEQFF. The CDR3 bases are TGTGCCAGCAGTTACCGGCAGGGAGTCAGCAATGAGCAGTTCTTC.

The chain joins TRBV4-1 to TRBJ2-2; 7 bases are shared with TRBD1. There are 18 residues in the CDR3. V gave up 5 bases and J gave up 1 base; unmatched junction bases: 13. Germline V gene lookup returns CDR1 MGHRA and CDR2 YSYEKL. CDR3 sequence reads: CASSGHKGGAGNTGELFF. CDR3 DNA sequence: TGCGCCAGCAGCGGCCACAAAGGGGGCGCGGGGAACACCGGGGAGCTGTTTTTT.

The chain uses TRBV6-6 and TRBJ1-2; 10 positions agree with TRBD1. Per germline, CDR1 MNHNY and CDR2 SVGAGI (reference sequence). Unmatched junction bases numbered 6, after V lost 6 bases and J lost 8 bases. CDR3 length: 13 residues. CDR3 bases: TGTGCCAGCAGGACAGGGGGCTTTCGGGGCTACACCTTC. Encoded protein: CASRTGGFRGYTF.

V and J are TRBV3-1 and TRBJ2-3; TRBD1 agrees at 9 bases. V shed 5 bases, J shed 6 bases, and the junction held 12 bases outside the gene matches. The CDR3 consists of 16 residues. From germline, CDR1 is LGHDT and CDR2 YNNKEL (reference sequence). This CDR3 reads CASSAPGTGTADTQYF. As DNA, the CDR3 is TGTGCCAGCAGCGCCCCCGGGACAGGGACAGCGGATACGCAGTATTTT.